This paragraph reports one T cell receptor (beta chain). In the study's own analysis: Amplification of reference gene primers provided the estimated nucleated cell counts. Clones were read by immunoSEQ multiplex PCR, and TCRdb kept only the in-frame ones, dropping some. That table is the source of V, J and clone size, and D and trimming were worked out from the DNA. The profile covers 240,000 or so clones, with about 68% appearing a single time and about 3.1% taken by the ten largest. This entry belongs to a study of blood T cell repertoires in COVID-19. Whole-study context: Donors in the United States, Italy and Spain gave samples during acute or convalescent COVID-19. Nucleic acid was either cDNA or gDNA, and it came from T cells, B-cell-depleted T cells, or PBMCs.

Unmatched junction bases numbered 13, after V lost 3 bases and J lost 1 base. In germline, CDR1 is MRHNA, CDR2 SNTAGT. This CDR3 has 19 amino acids. The chain uses TRBV6-4 and TRBJ2-2, with 8 bases identical to TRBD2. Sequenced sample: peripheral blood. The receptor was derived from a woman older than 75 with acute or convalescent COVID-19. The CDR3, as DNA: TGTGCCAGCAGTGAGCCAGCGGGAGTGTTGTTTAAGAACACCGGGGAGCTGTTTTTT. It translates to CASSEPAGVLFKNTGELFF.